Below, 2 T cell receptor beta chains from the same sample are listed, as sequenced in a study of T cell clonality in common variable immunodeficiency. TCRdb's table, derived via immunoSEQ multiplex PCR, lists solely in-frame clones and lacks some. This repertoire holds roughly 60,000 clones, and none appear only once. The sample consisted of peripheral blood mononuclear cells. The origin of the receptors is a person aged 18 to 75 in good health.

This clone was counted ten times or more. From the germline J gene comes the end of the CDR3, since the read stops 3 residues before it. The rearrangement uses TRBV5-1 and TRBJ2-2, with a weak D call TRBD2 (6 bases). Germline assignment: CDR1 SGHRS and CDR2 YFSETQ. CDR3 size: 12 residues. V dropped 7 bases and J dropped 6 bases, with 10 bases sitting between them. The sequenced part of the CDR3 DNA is TGCGCCAGCTTCGGGGGTTCCGGGGAG. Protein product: CASFGGSGE. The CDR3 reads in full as CASFGGSGELFF.

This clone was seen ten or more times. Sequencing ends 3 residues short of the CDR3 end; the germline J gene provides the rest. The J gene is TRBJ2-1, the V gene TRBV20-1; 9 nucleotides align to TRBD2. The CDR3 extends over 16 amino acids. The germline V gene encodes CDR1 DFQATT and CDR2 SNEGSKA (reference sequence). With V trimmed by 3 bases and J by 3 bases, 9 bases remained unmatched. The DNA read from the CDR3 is TGCAGTGCTAGCCCAATAGCGGGAGCGGTCTACAATGAG. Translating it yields CSASPIAGAVYNE. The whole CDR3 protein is CSASPIAGAVYNEQFF.